The rows below give T cell receptor beta chains drawn from one sample of a study of blood T cell repertoires in COVID-19. Data came from immunoSEQ multiplex PCR; TCRdb stores just in-frame clones and leaves some out. Of 95,000 to 150,000 clones listed, 81% are singletons. Sequenced: peripheral blood. These receptors originate from a man aged 25-40 years with COVID-19, enrolled during active disease. Each CDR3 is given with its conserved first and last residue. The D gene is left open where the match is weak. Some rows mark clone size as missing; the rest say once, few, many or name a class of expanded clone.

J gene: TRBJ1-2
D gene: .
V gene: TRBV14
clone size: .
CDR3 DNA: TGTGCCAGCAGCCAAGAAAGGCGGATTGGCTACACCTTC
CDR3 protein: CASSQERRIGYTF

J gene: TRBJ1-5
D gene: TRBD1
V gene: TRBV9
clone size: .
CDR3 DNA: TGTGCCAGCAGCGCGGGACAGGGCCGGCAGCCCCAGCATTTT
CDR3 protein: CASSAGQGRQPQHF

J gene: TRBJ2-7
D gene: .
V gene: TRBV6-5
clone size: .
CDR3 DNA: TGTGCCAGCAGTTACTCCCTAGCATACGAGCAGTACTTC
CDR3 protein: CASSYSLAYEQYF

J gene: TRBJ2-7
D gene: .
V gene: TRBV5-5
clone size: .
CDR3 DNA: TGTGCCAGCAGCACCCCCCTGGGGGGGCAGTACTTC
CDR3 protein: CASSTPLGGQYF

J gene: TRBJ2-7
D gene: TRBD2
V gene: TRBV6-2/TRBV6-3
clone size: .
CDR3 DNA: TGTGCCAGCAGTTTAGCGGGGGCAACCTACGAGCAGTACTTC
CDR3 protein: CASSLAGATYEQYF

J gene: TRBJ1-1
D gene: .
V gene: TRBV11-3
clone size: .
CDR3 DNA: TGTGCCAGCAGCTTAGAAGGGGGATCTCGCACTGAAGCTTTCTTT
CDR3 protein: CASSLEGGSRTEAFF

J gene: TRBJ1-3
D gene: .
V gene: TRBV11-2
clone size: .
CDR3 DNA: TGTGCCAGCAGCTTAGATCTAAGTGGGAGCTCTGGAAACACCATATATTTT
CDR3 protein: CASSLDLSGSSGNTIYF

J gene: TRBJ2-5
D gene: TRBD1
V gene: TRBV9
clone size: .
CDR3 DNA: TGTGCCAGCAGCACCAGACAGGGAGAGACCCAGTACTTC
CDR3 protein: CASSTRQGETQYF

J gene: TRBJ2-7
D gene: .
V gene: TRBV28
clone size: .
CDR3 DNA: TGTGCCAGCAAACCGGACAACCCCTACGAGCAGTACTTC
CDR3 protein: CASKPDNPYEQYF

J gene: TRBJ1-4
D gene: .
V gene: TRBV28
clone size: .
CDR3 DNA: TGTGCCAGCGCCCTCAGCGGGGGGGGAAATGAAAAACTGTTTTTT
CDR3 protein: CASALSGGGNEKLFF

J gene: TRBJ2-1
D gene: TRBD2
V gene: TRBV10-3
clone size: .
CDR3 DNA: TGTGCCATCAGTGAGGGAGCGGGAGCCGACAATGAGCAGTTCTTC
CDR3 protein: CAISEGAGADNEQFF

J gene: TRBJ1-1
D gene: .
V gene: TRBV6-5
clone size: .
CDR3 DNA: TGTGCCAGCAGTTACAACAGTCAGAACACTGAAGCTTTCTTT
CDR3 protein: CASSYNSQNTEAFF

J gene: TRBJ2-2
D gene: .
V gene: TRBV7-2
clone size: .
CDR3 DNA: TGTGCCAGCAGCTTAGGAGGTTATATCTCCGGGGAGCTGTTTTTT
CDR3 protein: CASSLGGYISGELFF

J gene: TRBJ1-4
D gene: .
V gene: TRBV11-2
clone size: .
CDR3 DNA: TGTGCCAGCAGCCTACTACTTCCTCCTAATGAAAAACTGTTTTTT
CDR3 protein: CASSLLLPPNEKLFF

J gene: TRBJ1-1
D gene: .
V gene: TRBV5-4
clone size: once
CDR3 DNA: TGTGCCAGCGGGAGTGGGAACACTGAAGCTTTCTTT
CDR3 protein: CASGSGNTEAFF

J gene: TRBJ2-7
D gene: TRBD1
V gene: TRBV29-1
clone size: .
CDR3 DNA: TGCAGCGTTGAGTACAGGGGAAACGAGCAGTACTTC
CDR3 protein: CSVEYRGNEQYF

J gene: TRBJ2-1
D gene: TRBD2
V gene: TRBV28
clone size: .
CDR3 DNA: TGTGCCAGCAGTACTACGGGAGGTTCCTACAATGAGCAGTTCTTC
CDR3 protein: CASSTTGGSYNEQFF

J gene: TRBJ1-1
D gene: .
V gene: TRBV6-6
clone size: .
CDR3 DNA: TGTGCCAGCAGTTACTCGTACATGGTTGAAGCTTTCTTT
CDR3 protein: CASSYSYMVEAFF

J gene: TRBJ2-5
D gene: .
V gene: TRBV7-2
clone size: .
CDR3 DNA: TGTGCCAGCAGCTTCTACCTAGAAGAGACCCAGTACTTC
CDR3 protein: CASSFYLEETQYF

J gene: TRBJ2-1
D gene: TRBD2
V gene: TRBV14
clone size: once
CDR3 DNA: TGTGCCAGCAGCCCCCTGGGCGGCGGGAGGCAGTTCTTC
CDR3 protein: CASSPLGGGRQFF

J gene: TRBJ2-5
D gene: .
V gene: TRBV15
clone size: once
CDR3 DNA: TGTGCCACCAGCAGAGATTCGTTTGAGACCCAGTACTTC
CDR3 protein: CATSRDSFETQYF

J gene: TRBJ1-1
D gene: .
V gene: TRBV7-2
clone size: few
CDR3 DNA: TGTGCCAGCAGCTTACCTGGTCCTCGCGGGGTGGCTTTCTTT
CDR3 protein: CASSLPGPRGVAFF

J gene: TRBJ1-1
D gene: TRBD1
V gene: TRBV28
clone size: .
CDR3 DNA: TGTGCCAGCAGTCTACAGGGGTTTGAAGCTTTCTTT
CDR3 protein: CASSLQGFEAFF